These 30 T cell receptor beta chains were all obtained from the same sample, sequenced in a study of human T cells and chemical hapten exposure. Time point specified: patch test 1, 2 weeks after DPC sensitization. The treatment was: therapeutic diphenylcyclopropenone sensitization with weekly scalp DPC. TCRdb fed the RACE reads into MiXCR, producing one record per CDR3 protein. The table shows 150,000 to 200,000 distinct CDR3 sequences, with about 15% occurring only once. Sequenced here: whole blood, sampled in connection with sensitization to the hapten diphenylcyclopropenone (DPC). These receptors originate from a woman younger than 45 with alopecia areata. Some clones in this sample may be carry-over from other donors' samples.

This clonotype was seen only a few times. This sequence joins TRBV7-9 and TRBJ2-3; D gene uncertain. Trimming stripped 1 base from V and 1 base from J, with 9 bases between. There are 15 residues in the CDR3. Germline CDR1 reads SEHNR; CDR2 reads FQNEAQ (reference sequence). CDR3 protein: CASSLVSPRTDTQYF. As DNA, the CDR3 is TGTGCCAGCAGCTTAGTTTCCCCCCGCACAGATACGCAGTATTTT.

As for this clonotype: At one end the junction does not follow the germline gene, possibly because of a read error. This chain links TRBV14 with TRBJ2-2; 11 nucleotides line up with TRBD1. The CDR3 consists of 18 residues. The germline gives CDR1 SGHDN, CDR2 FVKESK. This CDR3 reads CVSSDTGYGTGGTGELFF. In DNA, the CDR3 is TGTGTCAGCAGCGATACTGGATACGGGACAGGGGGCACCGGGGAGCTGTTTTTT.

This clonotype has ten or more counts. The V and J genes are TRBV4-2 and TRBJ1-2; no reliable D call. V was clipped by 3 bases and J by 2 bases, with 13 bases between them. This CDR3 region has 15 residues. Germline loops: CDR1 LGHNA, CDR2 YNFKEQ. CDR3 protein: CASSQITLTNYGYTF. The CDR3 region has the DNA TGTGCCAGCAGCCAGATCACCCTTACGAACTATGGCTACACCTTC.

This clonotype came up many times. The chain carries TRBV5-4 and TRBJ2-3; D gene ambiguous. Germline CDR1 is SGHNT and CDR2 is YYREEE (reference sequence). V shed 0 bases and J shed 3 bases, with 5 bases lying between them. The CDR3 is 13 residues long. CDR3 sequence reads: CASSLVPTDTQYF. The DNA of the CDR3 is TGTGCCAGCAGCTTGGTTCCGACAGATACGCAGTATTTT.

This clonotype appeared a few times. This chain connects TRBV7-8 to TRBJ1-1; D is unresolved. The V gene's germline CDR1 is SGHVS and CDR2 FQNEAQ. Trimming cost V 2 bases and J 7 bases, with 5 bases left between them. CDR3 size: 11 residues. The CDR3 loop is CASSLLVEAFF. DNA of the CDR3: TGTGCCAGCAGCTTATTGGTTGAAGCTTTCTTT.

The V gene is TRBV13, the J gene TRBJ2-2; no clear D. The germline V gene has CDR1 PRHDT and CDR2 FYEKMQ (reference sequence). The V gene lost 5 bases and the J gene lost 4 bases, with 8 bases spanning the gap. The CDR3 extends over 13 amino acids. Here the CDR3 reads CASSPRRTGELFF. The CDR3 DNA reads TGTGCCAGCAGCCCCCGCCGCACCGGGGAGCTGTTTTTT.

This clonotype was counted a few times. The chain recombines TRBV6-1 with TRBJ2-1; D call uncertain. Trimming took off 0 bases at V and 12 bases at J, with 21 bases between the two ends. The CDR3 extends over 16 amino acids. The germline V gene has CDR1 MNHNS and CDR2 SASEGT. CDR3 residues: CASSEADSRPRSGQFF. The CDR3 DNA follows: TGTGCCAGCAGTGAAGCCGATAGCCGCCCACGGAGTGGGCAGTTCTTC.

This clonotype was seen only a few times. The chain employs TRBV6-5 and TRBJ1-4; D may be TRBD1 (5 bases). With 0 bases removed from V and 7 bases from J, the gap between germline ends came to 9 bases. The germline V gene has CDR1 MNHEY and CDR2 SVGAGI. There are 14 residues in the CDR3. The DNA of the CDR3 is TGTGCCAGCAGTTACTCGTCTAGGGGTGAAAAACTGTTTTTT. This codes for CASSYSSRGEKLFF.

This clonotype was seen ten or more times. This chain uses TRBV29-1 with TRBJ2-3, with 8 bases aligning to TRBD2. This CDR3 has 14 amino acids. CDR1 and CDR2 from the germline V gene are SQVTM and ANQGSEA. Germline trimming cut 4 bases from V and 2 bases from J; bases unmatched to any gene: 5. The CDR3 here is CSVGKLAVTDTQYF. For the CDR3, the DNA is TGCAGCGTTGGAAAACTAGCGGTCACAGATACGCAGTATTTT.

This clonotype was seen at least ten times. The rearrangement joins TRBV2 to TRBJ2-1, with 8 bases fitting TRBD2. CDR3 length: 13 amino acids. CDR1 and CDR2 (germline): SNHLY, FYNNEI. V was clipped by 6 bases and J by 9 bases; unmatched bases: 7. The CDR3 protein is CASRRGEAGEQFF. CDR3 bases: TGTGCCAGCAGGCGGGGGGAGGCCGGTGAGCAGTTCTTC.

This chain joins TRBV7-2 and TRBJ1-4; 7 positions match TRBD1. Germline trimming cut 3 bases from V and 7 bases from J; bases unmatched to any gene: 8. The CDR3 totals 15 residues. Germline CDR1 SGHTA, CDR2 FQGNSA. The CDR3 coding sequence is TGTGCCAGCAGCTTTATAACAGGGGCTGCTGAAAAACTGTTTTTT. Translated: CASSFITGAAEKLFF.

This chain links TRBV9 with TRBJ2-5; D possibly corresponds to TRBD1 (5 bases). Germline V gene sequence: CDR1 SGDLS, CDR2 YYNGEE. V lost 2 bases, J lost 4 bases, and 15 bases lay in between. The CDR3 loop spans 15 amino acids. The CDR3 sequence: CASSVGHVKTETQYF. The CDR3 DNA sequence: TGTGCCAGCAGCGTTGGACACGTTAAGACAGAGACCCAGTACTTC.

This clonotype was counted only a few times. The chain has TRBV28 and TRBJ2-1, with 12 bases identical to TRBD2. The germline V gene encodes CDR1 MDHEN and CDR2 SYDVKM. The CDR3 consists of 15 residues. Trimming cost V 5 bases and J 9 bases; bases outside gene matches: 8. This chain's CDR3 is CASSVRLAGVGEQFF. CDR3 sequence (DNA): TGTGCCAGCAGTGTCCGACTAGCGGGAGTAGGTGAGCAGTTCTTC.

This rearrangement joins TRBV11-3 to TRBJ2-2; 7 bases match TRBD2. Germline values: CDR1 SGHNT, CDR2 YENEEA. This CDR3 has 17 amino acids. The V gene end was trimmed by 5 bases and the J gene end by 1 base; junction bases not matched to a gene: 10. In DNA, the CDR3 is TGTGCCAGCAGCCCTCCCCCAGTAGCGGGGAACACCGGGGAGCTGTTTTTT. This translates into CASSPPPVAGNTGELFF.

This clonotype was observed many times. The V and J genes are TRBV7-3 and TRBJ2-1; TRBD2 agrees at 15 bases. CDR3 length equals 16 residues. V lost 4 bases and J lost 7; bases outside the gene matches: 5. Germline V gene sequence: CDR1 SGHTA, CDR2 FQGTGA. CDR3 DNA sequence: TGTGCCAGCAGCTCCTCCGGGACTAGCGGGAGGAATGAGCAGTTCTTC. Protein: CASSSSGTSGRNEQFF.

This clonotype was seen only a few times. The V and J genes are TRBV20-1 and TRBJ2-7; no definite D call. Looked up from germline, CDR1 is DFQATT and CDR2 is SNEGSKA (reference sequence). V was clipped by 3 bases and J by 6 bases, with 18 bases between them. CDR3 length: 14 amino acids. The CDR3 spells CSASKLDRRTEQYF. CDR3 in DNA: TGCAGTGCTAGTAAGTTAGACCGACGCACCGAGCAGTACTTC.

This clonotype was counted at least ten times. The J gene is TRBJ2-3, the V gene TRBV6-2 or TRBV6-3, with 7 bases lining up with TRBD2. Trimming removed 0 bases from V and 5 bases from J; junction bases left unmatched: 14. Germline lookup yields CDR1 MNHEY and CDR2 SVGEGT. The CDR3 has 18 amino acids. CDR3 nucleotide sequence: TGTGCCAGCAGTTACTCCCCCAACGAGCGGGGCCTCGTAGATACGCAGTATTTT. This codes for CASSYSPNERGLVDTQYF.

This clonotype has a handful of counts. Here the CDR3 reads CASSQDAGGSGEKLFF. DNA for the CDR3: TGCGCCAGCAGCCAAGATGCGGGGGGCTCTGGTGAAAAACTGTTTTTT. The rearrangement joins TRBV4-3 to TRBJ1-4; possibly TRBD1 for D (6 bases). The CDR3 contains 16 residues. Germline loops: CDR1 LGHNA, CDR2 YSLEER. The V end lost 0 bases, the J end lost 7 bases, and 15 bases lay between the germline ends.

J is TRBJ2-2 and V is TRBV27; 9 bases align to TRBD2. Germline lookup yields CDR1 MNHEY and CDR2 SMNVEV (reference sequence). The CDR3 loop spans 13 amino acids. Unmatched junction bases numbered 1, after V lost 5 bases and J lost 6 bases. CDR3 nucleotide sequence: TGTGCCAGCAGTCCTAGCGGGGCCGGGGAGCTGTTTTTT. Its protein is CASSPSGAGELFF.

This clonotype was found a few times. V is TRBV10-3 and J is TRBJ2-1; 8 bases line up with TRBD2. V shed 7 bases and J 7 bases; nucleotides not matched to a gene: 15. The CDR3 covers 16 residues. Germline-derived CDR1 and CDR2 are ENHRY and SYGVKD. The CDR3 loop reads CAINRAGEPPGNEQFF. In nucleotides, the CDR3 is TGTGCCATCAACCGAGCGGGAGAGCCCCCTGGGAATGAGCAGTTCTTC.

The genes are TRBV9 and TRBJ2-6, with a tentative D call TRBD2 (6 bases). CDR1 and CDR2 (germline): SGDLS, YYNGEE. The length of the CDR3 is 18 residues. The ends were cut back, 3 bases at V and 0 bases at J, with 16 bases in the middle. The DNA for the CDR3 is TGTGCCAGCAGCGCACCGGGACTGGGCTACTCTGGGGCCAACGTCCTGACTTTC. This encodes CASSAPGLGYSGANVLTF. Supplemented by reference TRBV9 and TRBJ2-6, the full variable domain reads DSGVTQTPKHLITATGQRVTLRCSPRSGDLSVYWYQQSLDQGLQFLIQYYNGEERAKGNILERFSAQQFPDLHSELNLSSLELGDSALYFCASSAPGLGYSGANVLTFGAGSRLTVL.

V is TRBV20-1 and J is TRBJ1-4; TRBD1 matches 12 bases. The CDR3 has 15 residues. Germline CDR1 is DFQATT and CDR2 is SNEGSKA (reference sequence). The V and J ends lost 2 bases and 7 bases, in that order; junction bases with no gene match: 5. For the CDR3, the DNA is TGCAGTGCTAGACACACGGGACAGGGGGCTGAAAAACTGTTTTTT. Translating gives CSARHTGQGAEKLFF.

This clonotype was observed at least ten times. The chain uses TRBV7-8 and TRBJ1-1; 9 bases are shared with TRBD1. The germline CDR1 and CDR2 sequences are SGHVS and FQNEAQ. The CDR3 is 13 residues long. Trimming removed 5 bases from V and 3 bases from J; junction bases left unmatched: 1. The CDR3 here is CASSRQGDTEAFF. CDR3 DNA: TGTGCCAGCAGCAGACAGGGGGACACTGAAGCTTTCTTT.

This clonotype was observed at least ten times. The chain is built from TRBV6-2 or TRBV6-3 and TRBJ2-1, with TRBD2 matching over 12 bases. Germline V gene sequence: CDR1 MNHEY, CDR2 SVGEGT. The V gene end was trimmed by 5 bases and the J gene end by 9 bases; junction bases not matched to a gene: 14. The CDR3 loop spans 17 amino acids. In nucleotides, the CDR3 is TGTGCCAGCAGTCAATCACCCCGGACTAGCGGGAACAGTGAGCAGTTCTTC. It yields the protein CASSQSPRTSGNSEQFF.

The chain joins TRBV18 to TRBJ1-1, with 10 bases that match TRBD1. The CDR3 extends over 15 amino acids. V gave up 4 bases and J gave up 5 bases; unmatched junction bases: 7. Germline V CDR1 and CDR2: KGHSH, LQKENI. The CDR3 loop reads CASSQSPGQGTEAFF. The CDR3 nucleotides read TGTGCCAGCTCACAAAGCCCGGGACAGGGGACTGAAGCTTTCTTT.

The chain uses TRBV3-1 and TRBJ2-2; TRBD2 matches 9 bases. CDR3 length: 18 residues. Germline CDR1 reads LGHDT; CDR2 reads YNNKEL (reference sequence). Unmatched junction bases numbered 14, after V lost 4 bases and J lost 5 bases. In DNA form, the CDR3 reads TGTGCCAGCAGCCTCGCTCGGGGGCTAGCGGGACAAACCGGGGAGCTGTTTTTT. Translation: CASSLARGLAGQTGELFF. The variable domain in full, with the rest retrieved from reference TRBV3-1 and TRBJ2-2, is DTAVSQTPKYLVTQMGNDKSIKCEQNLGHDTMYWYKQDSKKFLKIMFSYNNKELIINETVPNRFSPKSPDKAHLNLHINSLELGDSAVYFCASSLARGLAGQTGELFFGEGSRLTVL.

The V gene is TRBV6-6, the J gene TRBJ2-3; TRBD1 aligns across 7 bases. The trim removed 4 bases at V and 4 bases at J, leaving 14 bases unmatched. From germline, CDR1 is MNHNY and CDR2 SVGAGI (reference sequence). The CDR3 length is 17 residues. The CDR3 sequence is CASSFSNLRGKSDTQYF. The CDR3 bases are TGTGCCAGCAGTTTTTCTAACCTCAGGGGGAAATCAGATACGCAGTATTTT.

This clonotype occurred a few times. The chain joins TRBV28 to TRBJ2-7, with D tentatively TRBD1 (5 bases). This CDR3 spans 14 amino acids. Per germline, CDR1 MDHEN and CDR2 SYDVKM. The V end was cut by 2 bases, the J end by 1 base, with 9 bases between. CDR3 bases: TGTGCCAGCAGTTTAGTACAGGCATCCTACGAGCAGTACTTC. This gives the protein CASSLVQASYEQYF. Drawing the rest from reference TRBV28 and TRBJ2-7, the complete variable domain is DVKVTQSSRYLVKRTGEKVFLECVQDMDHENMFWYRQDPGLGLRLIYFSYDVKMKEKGDIPEGYSVSREKKERFSLILESASTNQTSMYLCASSLVQASYEQYFGPGTRLTVT.

Here the CDR3 DNA reads TGTGCCACCACGGCGGGGCCCGGGGAAAAACTGTTTTTT. Its protein is CATTAGPGEKLFF. The J gene is TRBJ1-4, the V gene TRBV28; perhaps TRBD1 as D (5 bases). This CDR3 is 13 amino acids long. Trimming left V 10 bases short and J 8 bases short, with 17 bases between. CDR1 MDHEN and CDR2 SYDVKM come from the germline V gene.

The rearrangement uses TRBV4-2 and TRBJ2-7; D possibly corresponds to TRBD1 (5 bases). Trimming left V 0 bases short and J 5 bases short, with 8 bases between. CDR3 length: 13 residues. Germline CDR1 and CDR2: LGHNA and YNFKEQ. The CDR3 DNA sequence: TGTGCCAGCAGCCAAGAGTCCAGGGACGAGCAGTACTTC. Protein: CASSQESRDEQYF.